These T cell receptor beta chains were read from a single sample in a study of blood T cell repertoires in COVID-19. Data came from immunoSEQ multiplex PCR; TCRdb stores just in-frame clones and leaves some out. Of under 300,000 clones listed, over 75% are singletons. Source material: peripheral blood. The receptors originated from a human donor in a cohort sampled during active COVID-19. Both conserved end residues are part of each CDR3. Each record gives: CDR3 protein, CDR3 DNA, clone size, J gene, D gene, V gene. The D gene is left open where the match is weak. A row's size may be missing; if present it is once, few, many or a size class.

CSVGGGVETQYF | TGCAGCGTTGGAGGGGGCGTCGAGACCCAGTACTTC | - | TRBJ2-5 | TRBD1 | TRBV29-1
CAWSGGLNQPQHF | TGTGCCTGGTCAGGGGGCCTCAATCAGCCCCAGCATTTT | - | TRBJ1-5 | TRBD1 | TRBV30
CASSPDRTYEQYF | TGTGCCAGCTCACCTGACAGGACTTACGAGCAGTACTTC | - | TRBJ2-7 | - | TRBV18
CASLTSAGVGEQFF | TGTGCCAGCTTAACCTCAGCGGGTGTCGGTGAGCAGTTCTTC | - | TRBJ2-1 | - | TRBV28
CASRPPPSPEQYF | TGTGCCAGCAGACCTCCCCCTAGCCCCGAGCAGTACTTC | - | TRBJ2-7 | - | TRBV6-2/TRBV6-3
CASSLNGLAGGAKNIQYF | TGCGCCAGCAGCTTAAACGGGCTAGCGGGAGGAGCCAAAAACATTCAGTACTTC | - | TRBJ2-4 | TRBD2 | TRBV5-1
CATSDTGSNYYEQYF | TGTGCCACCAGTGACACCGGGTCAAACTATTACGAGCAGTACTTC | once | TRBJ2-7 | - | TRBV24-1
CASSSQGGGVYEQYF | TGTGCCAGCTCATCCCAGGGAGGTGGGGTCTACGAGCAGTACTTC | - | TRBJ2-7 | - | TRBV18
CASSFSSPLQEYF | TGTGCCAGCAGTTTTTCTTCCCCCCTACAGGAGTATTTT | - | TRBJ2-3 | - | TRBV27
CASSSYRGGYTF | TGTGCCAGCAGCTCCTACAGGGGTGGCTACACCTTC | - | TRBJ1-2 | TRBD1 | TRBV5-6
CASSLLRLATDTQYF | TGTGCCAGCAGTTTGTTGAGACTAGCGACAGATACGCAGTATTTT | - | TRBJ2-3 | TRBD2 | TRBV28
CASSVAAMNTGELFF | TGTGCCAGCAGCGTAGCAGCGATGAACACCGGGGAGCTGTTTTTT | few | TRBJ2-2 | - | TRBV9
CASSLAGTGLQETQYF | TGCGCCAGCAGCTTGGCAGGGACAGGACTTCAAGAGACCCAGTACTTC | once | TRBJ2-5 | TRBD1 | TRBV5-1
CASSFDRPTDTQYF | TGTGCCAGCAGCTTCGACAGACCCACAGATACGCAGTATTTT | - | TRBJ2-3 | - | TRBV5-5
CASSSLRGTEAFF | TGTGCCAGCAGTTCCCTCAGGGGCACTGAAGCTTTCTTT | - | TRBJ1-1 | - | TRBV28
CARWYRQGLGETQYF | TGCGCCAGATGGTATAGACAGGGTTTGGGAGAGACCCAGTACTTC | - | TRBJ2-5 | TRBD1 | TRBV10-1
CASSLSFGRALNEQFF | TGTGCCAGCAGTTTATCCTTCGGGAGGGCCCTAAATGAGCAGTTCTTC | - | TRBJ2-1 | TRBD2 | TRBV27
CASSSLALAGVGDTDTQYF | TGTGCCAGCAGTTCCCTGGCTCTAGCGGGAGTAGGGGACACAGATACGCAGTATTTT | - | TRBJ2-3 | TRBD2 | TRBV28
CASTLRQDKEAFF | TGTGCCAGCACCCTCCGACAGGATAAGGAAGCTTTCTTT | - | TRBJ1-1 | - | TRBV12-3/TRBV12-4
CASSYFGLATDTQYF | TGTGCCAGCAGCTACTTTGGACTAGCGACAGATACGCAGTATTTT | once | TRBJ2-3 | TRBD2 | TRBV7-2
CASSQALAGNEQFF | TGTGCCAGCAGCCAAGCACTAGCGGGCAATGAGCAGTTCTTC | once | TRBJ2-1 | TRBD2 | TRBV14
CASSSLYLGGNEQFF | TGTGCCAGCAGCTCACTATATCTGGGTGGCAATGAGCAGTTCTTC | - | TRBJ2-1 | - | TRBV6-5
CASSFRIDPSNEKLFF | TGTGCCAGCAGCTTCCGAATTGACCCTAGTAATGAAAAACTGTTTTTT | - | TRBJ1-4 | - | TRBV13
CASSFQDRIYGYTF | TGTGCCAGCAGCTTCCAGGACAGGATATATGGCTACACCTTC | - | TRBJ1-2 | TRBD1 | TRBV5-4
CASSSNSYEQYF | TGTGCCAGCAGTTCAAACTCCTACGAGCAGTACTTC | many | TRBJ2-7 | - | TRBV25-1
CASSEAGGGYTF | TGTGCCAGCAGTGAAGCAGGGGGTGGCTACACCTTC | - | TRBJ1-2 | - | TRBV2
CASSFRQKRGVGRCYRDQPQHF | TGTGCTAGCAGCTTTCGACAGAAACGGGGTGTTGGCCGGTGCTACAGGGATCAGCCCCAGCATTTT | - | TRBJ1-5 | - | TRBV7-7
CASSLTNLGRQGAHGYTF | TGTGCCAGCAGCTTAACGAATTTGGGCAGACAGGGGGCTCATGGCTACACCTTC | - | TRBJ1-2 | TRBD1 | TRBV7-2
CASSPGLAGANNEQFF | TGTGCCAGCTCACCGGGACTAGCGGGAGCTAACAATGAGCAGTTCTTC | - | TRBJ2-1 | TRBD2 | TRBV18